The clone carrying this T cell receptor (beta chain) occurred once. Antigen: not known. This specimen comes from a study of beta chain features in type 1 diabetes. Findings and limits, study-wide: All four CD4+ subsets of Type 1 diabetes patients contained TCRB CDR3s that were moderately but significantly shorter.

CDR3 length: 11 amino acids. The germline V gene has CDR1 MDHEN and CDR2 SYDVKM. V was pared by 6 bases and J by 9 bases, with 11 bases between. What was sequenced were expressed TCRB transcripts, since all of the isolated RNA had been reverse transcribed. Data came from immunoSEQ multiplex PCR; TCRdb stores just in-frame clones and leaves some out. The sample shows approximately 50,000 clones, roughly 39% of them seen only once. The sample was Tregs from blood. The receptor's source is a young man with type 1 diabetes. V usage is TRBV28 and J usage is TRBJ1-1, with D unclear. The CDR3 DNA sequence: TGTGCCAGCAGCTCAATGAGGAAAGCTTTCTTT. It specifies CASSSMRKAFF.